The 29 T cell receptor beta chains below all came from one sample that was sequenced in a study of post-analysis software for immune sequencing data. Overall study results and limits: In patients, five or six TRBV segments were more frequent than in controls, with TRBV5-6, TRBV5-1 and TRBV20-1 among them.

No antigen has been identified for these receptors. Researchers reported that TCR beta cDNA libraries carried unique molecular identifiers. TCRdb reanalysed the PCR reads using MiXCR and keeps one entry per CDR3 protein. This sample has roughly 430,000 distinct CDR3 sequences, with 35% to 45% found just once. What was sequenced was blood. These receptors originate from a girl aged 2-15 years with multiple sclerosis.

This clonotype was detected a few times. V gene TRBV27 combines with J gene TRBJ2-1; 8 nucleotides agree with TRBD2. The ends lost 5 bases at V and 6 bases at J; junction bases unmatched: 6. Looked up from germline, CDR1 is MNHEY and CDR2 is SMNVEV (reference sequence). The CDR3 extends over 14 amino acids. In DNA, the CDR3 is TGTGCCAGCAGTCCCCGGACTAGCAGCAATGAGCAGTTCTTC. Translated: CASSPRTSSNEQFF.

The CDR3 DNA reads TGTGCCTGGAGTGTTCCCGGACAGGGGCGAGAGACCCAGTACTTC. Its protein is CAWSVPGQGRETQYF. This chain connects TRBV30 to TRBJ2-5; 9 nucleotides align to TRBD1. After removal of 0 bases from V and 4 bases from J, the junction contained 6 bases not matched to a gene. The CDR3 covers 15 residues. The germline V gene has CDR1 GTSNPN and CDR2 SVGIG (reference sequence).

This clonotype was observed a handful of times. The chain combines TRBV12-3 or TRBV12-4 with TRBJ1-6; D perhaps matches TRBD1 (6 bases). V dropped 6 bases and J dropped 8 bases, with 14 bases sitting between them. The CDR3 runs 14 residues. The CDR3 reads CASSPRQADSPLHF. In DNA, the CDR3 is TGTGCCAGCAGCCCAAGACAGGCTGATTCACCCCTCCACTTT.

The table lists this clonotype with a few counts. V usage is TRBV7-2 and J usage is TRBJ2-3; D gene uncertain. Trimming removed 1 base at V and 12 bases at J, with 8 bases between. This CDR3 region has 11 residues. Per the germline V gene, CDR1 is SGHTA and CDR2 is FQGNSA. In DNA form, the CDR3 reads TGTGCCAGCAGCTTAGAGCAGATTCAGTATTTT. Translating it yields CASSLEQIQYF. Based on the CDR3 plus reference TRBV7-2 and TRBJ2-3, the full variable domain is GAGVSQSPSNKVTEKGKDVELRCDPISGHTALYWYRQSLGQGLEFLIYFQGNSAPDKSGLPSDRFSAERTGGSVSTLTIQRTQQEDSAVYLCASSLEQIQYFGPGTRLTVL.

This sequence joins TRBV29-1 and TRBJ2-1; D not certain. The germline V gene has CDR1 SQVTM and CDR2 ANQGSEA. The CDR3 runs to 12 residues. The V end was cut by 4 bases, the J end by 2 bases, with 6 bases between. This chain's CDR3 is CSVVRPYNEQFF. The CDR3 region has the DNA TGCAGCGTTGTACGACCCTACAATGAGCAGTTCTTC.

The V gene is TRBV4-2, the J gene TRBJ2-7; no definite D call. Gene TRBJ2-5 matches the end of the DNA better, so the J call may be wrong. CDR1 LGHNA and CDR2 YNFKEQ come from the germline V gene. The CDR3 extends over 15 amino acids. The CDR3 nucleotides are TGTGCCAGCAGCCAAGATGGGCTACCGAGGGAGACCCAGTACTTC. It yields the protein CASSQDGLPRETQYF.

CDR3 amino acids: CASSTGSIEYEPQHF. Written as DNA, the CDR3 is TGTGCCAGCAGCACGGGGAGTATCGAATATGAGCCCCAGCATTTT. The chain links TRBV12-3 or TRBV12-4 to TRBJ1-5; D is ambiguous. The V end lost 6 bases, the J end lost 8 bases, and 20 bases lay between the germline ends. This CDR3 has 15 amino acids.

The rearrangement uses TRBV12-3 or TRBV12-4 and TRBJ1-4; no definite D call. Deletions cut 5 bases from V and 4 bases from J, with 11 bases between. CDR3 length: 14 amino acids. CDR3 DNA sequence: TGTGCCAGCAGTCTAACCCTTAGTAATGAAAAACTGTTTTTT. This translates into CASSLTLSNEKLFF.

V usage is TRBV2 and J usage is TRBJ2-6; D unresolved. The CDR3 consists of 14 residues. Trimming removed 6 bases at V and 7 bases at J, with 13 bases between. Looked up from germline, CDR1 is SNHLY and CDR2 is FYNNEI. The CDR3 DNA is TGTGCCAGCAGAAGAGGAGTGGATGCCAACGTCCTGACTTTC. It is translated as CASRRGVDANVLTF.

This clonotype came up many times. This chain uses TRBV27 with TRBJ2-7; 7 bases align to TRBD2. J gave up 3 bases and V 2 bases, and 1 base lay outside the gene matches. This CDR3 comprises 13 residues. Germline lookup yields CDR1 MNHEY and CDR2 SMNVEV (reference sequence). The CDR3 nucleotides are TGTGCCAGCAGTTTAGGACTAGGCTACGAGCAGTACTTC. This gives the protein CASSLGLGYEQYF.

The V call is TRBV29-1, the J call TRBJ2-3, with a possible D match to TRBD2 (6 bases). Germline loops: CDR1 SQVTM, CDR2 ANQGSEA. Trimming shortened V by 5 bases and J by 3 bases, and 15 bases separated the two germline ends. The CDR3 runs to 14 residues. The CDR3 loop is CSVLVGLVTDTQYF. In nucleotides, the CDR3 is TGCAGCGTTTTAGTGGGACTGGTTACAGATACGCAGTATTTT.

This clonotype was counted a few times. CDR3 DNA: TGTGCCATCAGTTCAAGCGGGGGAGACCAAGAGACCCAGTACTTC. Its translation: CAISSSGGDQETQYF. The chain combines TRBV10-3 with TRBJ2-5, with 8 bases lining up with TRBD2. The CDR3 is 15 residues long. The V segment lost 5 bases and the J segment 0 bases; nucleotides outside the gene matches: 5. The germline V gene encodes CDR1 ENHRY and CDR2 SYGVKD.

There are a few counts of this clonotype. This chain's CDR3 is CASSPSDRGNQPQHF. DNA for the CDR3: TGTGCCAGCAGCCCGTCGGACAGGGGCAATCAGCCCCAGCATTTT. This chain links TRBV12-3 or TRBV12-4 with TRBJ1-5; 8 positions agree with TRBD1. V dropped 6 bases and J dropped 2; count of bases not matched to a gene: 6. The CDR3 is made up of 15 amino acids.

Written as DNA, the CDR3 is TGTGCCACCAGCAAACGTGAACTAGCGGGAGTCGGTGAGCAGTTCTTC. Its protein product is CATSKRELAGVGEQFF. The V and J genes are TRBV15 and TRBJ2-1; 11 nucleotides agree with TRBD2. The CDR3 length is 16 residues. V shed 4 bases, J shed 9 bases, and the junction held 11 bases outside the gene matches. Per the germline V gene, CDR1 is LNHNV and CDR2 is YYDKDF (reference sequence).

This clonotype was detected a few times. The chain carries TRBV7-8 and TRBJ2-1; D unclear. The germline gives CDR1 SGHVS, CDR2 FQNEAQ. CDR3 size: 13 residues. V was cut by 1 base and J by 6 bases, with 7 bases left in between. CDR3 protein: CASSLERTNEQFF. The DNA of the CDR3 is TGTGCCAGCAGCTTAGAGCGAACCAATGAGCAGTTCTTC. The whole variable domain, filled in from reference TRBV7-8 and TRBJ2-1, reads GAGVSQSPRYKVAKRGQDVALRCDPISGHVSLFWYQQALGQGPEFLTYFQNEAQLDKSGLPSDRFFAERPEGSVSTLKIQRTQQEDSAVYLCASSLERTNEQFFGPGTRLTVL.

Details on this clonotype: At one end the junction does not follow the germline gene, possibly because of a read error. The chain joins TRBV7-9 to TRBJ2-7; 10 positions match TRBD2. The germline gives CDR1 SEHNR, CDR2 FQNEAQ (reference sequence). This CDR3 comprises 14 residues. For the CDR3, the DNA is TGTGCCAGCAACTTAGCGGGAGGAAACAATGAGCAGTACTTC. This translates into CASNLAGGNNEQYF.

This clonotype was found once. The V call is TRBV20-1, the J call TRBJ2-7; 10 nucleotides match TRBD1. V trimming: 4 bases; J trimming: 4 bases; junction bases outside the gene matches: 7. This CDR3 has 14 amino acids. Germline CDR1 DFQATT, CDR2 SNEGSKA (reference sequence). CDR3 region: CSANRQGARYEQYF. The CDR3 nucleotides are TGCAGTGCTAACCGACAGGGGGCGCGATACGAGCAGTACTTC.

This clonotype has just one count. The gene calls are TRBV7-3 and TRBJ2-5, with 10 bases identical to TRBD2. J was trimmed by 11 bases and V by 1 base; bases with no gene match: 10. CDR1 SGHTA and CDR2 FQGTGA come from the germline V gene. The CDR3 sequence is 15 residues long. The CDR3 sequence: CASSLRAGGPGEQYF. The CDR3 region has the DNA TGTGCCAGCAGCTTAAGAGCGGGAGGGCCGGGGGAGCAGTACTTC.

This clonotype was detected a few times. V usage is TRBV15 and J usage is TRBJ1-2; perhaps TRBD1 as D (6 bases). Germline V gives CDR1 LNHNV, CDR2 YYDKDF (reference sequence). Trimming took off 3 bases at V and 7 bases at J, with 18 bases between the two ends. The CDR3 spans 15 residues. As DNA, the CDR3 is TGTGCCACCAGCAGTCCCGGCACAGGGAAGGGTGGCTACACCTTC. It encodes CATSSPGTGKGGYTF.

Here the CDR3 reads CASSSLSGVAAYNEQFF. CDR3 nucleotide sequence: TGCGCCAGCAGCTCCCTCTCGGGGGTAGCGGCTTACAATGAGCAGTTCTTC. The genes are TRBV5-1 and TRBJ2-1; tentative D call: TRBD2 (6 bases). Germline V lookup: CDR1 SGHRS, CDR2 YFSETQ. Trimming removed 3 bases at V and 4 bases at J, with 20 bases between. The CDR3 contains 17 residues.

This clonotype was seen more than once but under ten times. The chain combines TRBV7-9 with TRBJ2-1; 7 bases map to TRBD1. The CDR3 covers 15 residues. Losses at the gene ends were 6 bases for V and 5 bases for J; bases not matched to a gene: 10. Germline lookup yields CDR1 SEHNR and CDR2 FQNEAQ (reference sequence). The CDR3 reads CASSTQGWGNNEQFF. The DNA of the CDR3 is TGTGCCAGCAGTACACAGGGGTGGGGGAACAATGAGCAGTTCTTC.

The genes are TRBV7-3 and TRBJ1-6; maybe TRBD1 (6 bases). Germline CDR1 is SGHTA and CDR2 is FQGTGA. This CDR3 is built from 16 residues. Trimming removed 3 bases from V and 10 bases from J, with 19 bases in between. CDR3 protein: CASSLGGTSGDSPLHF. CDR3 sequence (DNA): TGTGCCAGCAGCTTGGGGGGCACCTCAGGGGACTCACCCCTCCACTTT.

V is TRBV29-1 and J is TRBJ1-1; TRBD1 agrees at 9 bases. Germline V CDR1 and CDR2: SQVTM, ANQGSEA. The CDR3 length is 12 residues. CDR3 sequence reads: CSYRGLGTEAFF. The CDR3 coding sequence is TGCAGTTACAGGGGGCTGGGCACTGAAGCTTTCTTT.

This clonotype has more than one count but fewer than ten. The chain is built from TRBV5-1 and TRBJ2-1; 8 bases line up with TRBD1. With 2 bases clipped from V and 1 base from J, the junction kept 11 bases outside the gene matches. Germline CDR1 is SGHRS and CDR2 is YFSETQ. CDR3 length: 18 amino acids. The CDR3 region is CASSFQGAGSGSYNEQFF. The CDR3 DNA reads as TGCGCCAGCAGCTTTCAGGGGGCCGGGAGTGGATCCTACAATGAGCAGTTCTTC.

The chain is built from TRBV29-1 and TRBJ1-2, with 7 positions matching TRBD1. The trim removed 2 bases at V and 4 bases at J, leaving 10 bases unmatched. Germline lookup yields CDR1 SQVTM and CDR2 ANQGSEA. The CDR3 contains 15 residues. The CDR3 DNA follows: TGCAGCGTTGAATTTCGCACAGGGGCGCGCTATGGCTACACCTTC. It translates to CSVEFRTGARYGYTF.

The gene calls are TRBV7-8 and TRBJ2-3; TRBD2 matches at 9 bases. Losses at the gene ends were 2 bases for V and 3 bases for J; bases not matched to a gene: 9. CDR1 SGHVS and CDR2 FQNEAQ come from the germline V gene. CDR3 length equals 17 residues. CDR3 bases: TGTGCCAGCAGCTTAAGTTCGGGGACTAGCTATACAGATACGCAGTATTTT. It specifies CASSLSSGTSYTDTQYF. The full variable domain, its missing parts supplied by reference TRBV7-8 and TRBJ2-3, is GAGVSQSPRYKVAKRGQDVALRCDPISGHVSLFWYQQALGQGPEFLTYFQNEAQLDKSGLPSDRFFAERPEGSVSTLKIQRTQQEDSAVYLCASSLSSGTSYTDTQYFGPGTRLTVL.

This clonotype was detected only a few times. This chain connects TRBV7-9 to TRBJ2-5; D ambiguous. The DNA end favors TRBJ2-7, so the J call may be wrong. Germline CDR1 is SEHNR and CDR2 is FQNEAQ (reference sequence). The CDR3 is 12 amino acids. CDR3 in DNA: TGTGCCAGCAGCCGCGAAGTGGACGAGCAGTACTTC. Protein product: CASSREVDEQYF.

The sample holds a few counts of this clonotype. The chain has TRBV6-4 and TRBJ2-3; TRBD2 matches 7 bases. The ends lost 0 bases at V and 2 bases at J; junction bases unmatched: 8. The CDR3 is 17 amino acids. CDR1 and CDR2 (germline): MRHNA, SNTAGT. The CDR3 DNA sequence: TGTGCCAGCAGTGACTCGCCCCTAGCGGACAACACAGATACGCAGTATTTT. Amino acids: CASSDSPLADNTDTQYF.

This clonotype was seen more than once but under ten times. The CDR3 DNA follows: TGTGCCAGCAGGGCGGATTACTACGAGCAGTACTTC. Protein sequence: CASRADYYEQYF. The chain employs TRBV2 and TRBJ2-5, with D uncertain. The J call may not be correct, given that the DNA end is closer to TRBJ2-7. Germline V lookup: CDR1 SNHLY, CDR2 FYNNEI. The length of the CDR3 is 12 residues.